This paragraph reports one TCR beta chain. Its antigen is currently unknown. The sample comes from a study of CD8 T cells in ankylosing spondylitis. The CDR3 runs to 15 residues. The germline V gene has CDR1 SGHNT and CDR2 YYREEE (reference sequence). The germline V and J ends were trimmed by 2 bases and 5 bases, with 11 bases remaining between them. Quantitative barcoded 5'-RACE was used to prepare TCR beta libraries. TCRdb redid the calling of the 5' RACE reads with MiXCR, one entry per CDR3 protein. The profile covers over 200,000 distinct CDR3 sequences, with 10% to 13% appearing a single time and over 20% taken by the ten largest. Notes on the study in general: A CD8+ phenotype characterized the disease-linked clones, which were relatively rare in peripheral blood.

The rearrangement uses TRBV5-4 and TRBJ2-6; a possible D gene is TRBD2 (6 bases). The receptor's source is a male donor with ankylosing spondylitis or in good health (not recorded which). The material sequenced was blood, either unsorted or a sorted T cell fraction (not recorded which). Written as DNA, the CDR3 is TGTGCCAGCAGCTTCGGTGGGGACTGGGCCAACGTCCTGACTTTC. This translates into CASSFGGDWANVLTF.